This T cell receptor (beta chain) emerged from a study of blood T cell repertoires in COVID-19. At the level of the study: The United States, Italy and Spain provided the acute and convalescent COVID-19 samples. T cells, B-cell-depleted T cells, or PBMCs provided the cDNA or gDNA that served as material.

V lost 8 bases to trimming and J lost 2 bases; unmatched junction nucleotides: 3. CDR1 and CDR2 from the germline V gene are MNHEY and SVGAGI. This CDR3 comprises 12 residues. Authors' processing steps: It was from reference gene primer amplification that nucleated cell counts were estimated. Only in-frame clones appear in the TCRdb table, and some are missing; sequencing was by immunoSEQ multiplex PCR. D and trimming were read from the DNA, whereas the V and J calls and clone size are those reported in that table. Altogether more than 100,000 clones are present, roughly 89% being singletons, with the ten largest covering more than 15%.

The sequenced sample was peripheral blood. The chain uses TRBV6-5 and TRBJ2-7, with 7 bases identical to TRBD1. This clonotype originated in a woman over 75 in a cohort sampled during active COVID-19. The CDR3: CASGDRAYEQYF. The CDR3 nucleotides are TGTGCCAGCGGGGACAGAGCCTACGAGCAGTACTTC.